Reported below is one T cell receptor beta chain. What it binds is not known. This specimen belongs to a study of cytomegalovirus exposure and HLA in healthy donors. Overall study findings and caveats: At a 0.05 false discovery rate, a later analysis found 16,951 TCR beta sequences to be associated with HLA alleles. In a later analysis, TCR beta V- and J-gene trimming showed a link to a missense DCLRE1C variant. Roughly uniform sequencing depth across donors was assumed, possibly incorrectly.

The PCR ran on 60 Vbeta and 13 Jbeta primers. The table came from immunoSEQ multiplex PCR; TCRdb's copy has only in-frame clones and leaves some out. The sample spans 40,000 to 55,000 clones; the ten largest clones claim more than 5.5%. Germline lookup yields CDR1 SGHRS and CDR2 YFSETQ. V lost 4 bases and J 3 bases, leaving 19 bases between the germline ends. CDR3 length: 16 residues. The chain has TRBV5-1 and TRBJ1-2, with a possible D match to TRBD1 (5 bases). The material sequenced was PBMCs. The receptor's source is a male donor in good health and CMV-seropositive. The CDR3 bases are TGCGCCAGCAGCCCGAAATCCTCCCCGGGGGACTATGGCTACACCTTC. This sequence encodes CASSPKSSPGDYGYTF.